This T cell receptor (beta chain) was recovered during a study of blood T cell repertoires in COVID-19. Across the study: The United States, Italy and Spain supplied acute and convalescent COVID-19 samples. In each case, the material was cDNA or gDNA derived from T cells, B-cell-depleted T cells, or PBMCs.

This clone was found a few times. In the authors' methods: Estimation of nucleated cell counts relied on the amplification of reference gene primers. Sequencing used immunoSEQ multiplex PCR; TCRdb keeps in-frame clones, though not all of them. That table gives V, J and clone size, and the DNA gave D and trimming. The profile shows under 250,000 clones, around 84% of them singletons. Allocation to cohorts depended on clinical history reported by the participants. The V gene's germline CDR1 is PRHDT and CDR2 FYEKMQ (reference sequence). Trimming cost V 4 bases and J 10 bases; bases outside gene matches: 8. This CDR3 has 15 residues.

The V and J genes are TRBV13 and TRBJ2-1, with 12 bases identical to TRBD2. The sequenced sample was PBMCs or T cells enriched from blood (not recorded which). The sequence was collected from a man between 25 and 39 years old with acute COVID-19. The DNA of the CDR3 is TGTGCCAGCAGCTCCAAACTAGCGGGGGGTTACGAGCAGTTCTTC. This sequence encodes CASSSKLAGGYEQFF. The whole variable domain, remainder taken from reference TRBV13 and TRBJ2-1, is AAGVIQSPRHLIKEKRETATLKCYPIPRHDTVYWYQQGPGQDPQFLISFYEKMQSDKGSIPDRFSAQQFSDYHSELNMSSLELGDSALYFCASSSKLAGGYEQFFGPGTRLTVL.